The 17 T cell receptor beta chains listed next were all sequenced from one sample in a study of T cells in Graves' hyperthyroidism and ophthalmopathy. The investigators amplified TCR beta CDR3 regions from RNA transcripts. First-round RT-PCR of the TCR CDR3 relied on the HTBI primer set. In TCRdb, the multiplex PCR reads were re-called with MiXCR into one record per CDR3 protein. Altogether fewer than 350,000 distinct CDR3 sequences are present, about an eighth being singletons, with the ten largest covering approximately 8.6%. Sequences were obtained from blood. The receptors derive from a woman aged 30 to 39 with Graves' hyperthyroidism that later progressed to Graves' ophthalmopathy.

The chain uses TRBV18 and TRBJ1-2; D not certain. The germline CDR1 and CDR2 sequences are KGHSH and LQKENI. V lost 1 base to trimming and J lost 8 bases, with 14 bases between them. The CDR3 length is 14 residues. The CDR3 loop is CASSPQGQSGGYTF. DNA for the CDR3: TGTGCCAGCTCACCACAGGGTCAATCTGGAGGCTACACCTTC.

This sequence joins TRBV6-1 and TRBJ2-1; 9 nucleotides agree with TRBD2. Losses at the gene ends were 6 bases for V and 6 bases for J; bases not matched to a gene: 9. Germline loops: CDR1 MNHNS, CDR2 SASEGT. The CDR3 is 15 amino acids. CDR3 sequence reads: CASSYPGLAANEQFF. For the CDR3, the DNA is TGTGCCAGCAGCTACCCGGGACTAGCCGCCAATGAGCAGTTCTTC.

This chain links TRBV5-6 with TRBJ2-1; D might be TRBD1 or TRBD2, each matching 5 bases. The CDR3 totals 14 residues. Deletions cut 4 bases from V and 8 bases from J, with 16 bases between. Germline-derived CDR1 and CDR2 are SGHDT and YYEEEE. The CDR3 DNA reads TGTGCCAGCAGCCCCGGGACGGTGGTTGATGAGCAGTTCTTC. Its protein product is CASSPGTVVDEQFF.

This clonotype has a count of ten or more. V gene TRBV12-3 or TRBV12-4 combines with J gene TRBJ1-5; weak D call: TRBD1 (5 bases). The CDR3 extends over 15 amino acids. The ends were cut back, 6 bases at V and 2 bases at J, with 14 bases in the middle. CDR3 amino acids: CASRGGGKGNQPQHF. The CDR3, as DNA: TGTGCCAGCAGGGGGGGGGGGAAGGGCAATCAGCCCCAGCATTTT.

This clonotype was seen ten or more times. This chain links TRBV2 with TRBJ2-4; D perhaps matches TRBD2 (7 bases). V dropped 2 bases and J dropped 0 bases, with 11 bases sitting between them. The CDR3 sequence is 16 residues long. CDR1 and CDR2 (germline): SNHLY, FYNNEI. Written as DNA, the CDR3 is TGTGCCAGCAGTGAACGGGGGGCGGGAGCCAAAAACATTCAGTACTTC. Protein product: CASSERGAGAKNIQYF.

This clonotype occurred many times. CDR3 in amino acids: CASSYSSSGRDNGQFF. The CDR3 DNA reads as TGTGCCAGCAGTTACTCGTCTAGCGGGCGGGACAATGGACAGTTCTTC. The chain combines TRBV6-2 or TRBV6-3 with TRBJ2-1, with 8 bases fitting TRBD2. The junction had 14 bases not matched to a gene; V was cut back by 0 bases and J by 13 bases. Germline lookup yields CDR1 MNHEY and CDR2 SVGEGT. CDR3 length: 16 residues.

At least ten counts were recorded for this clonotype. The rearrangement links TRBV28 to TRBJ2-7, with D perhaps matching TRBD1 (6 bases). The CDR3 has 18 amino acids. CDR1 is MDHEN, CDR2 SYDVKM, per germline. The V end was cut by 6 bases, the J end by 2 bases, with 26 bases between. CDR3 DNA: TGTGCCAGCAGCCAGCCGGGATACAGGGACACCGTTCCCTACGAGCAGTACTTC. This encodes CASSQPGYRDTVPYEQYF.

In its sample, this clonotype was seen many times. The genes are TRBV10-2 and TRBJ2-7, with 7 bases that match TRBD1. The CDR3 sequence is 13 residues long. Germline V CDR1 and CDR2: WSHSY, SAAADI. J was trimmed by 6 bases and V by 3 bases; bases with no gene match: 5. Here the CDR3 reads CASSDQGVGEQYF. CDR3 sequence (DNA): TGCGCCAGCAGTGACCAGGGGGTAGGCGAGCAGTACTTC.

This clonotype was counted at least ten times. The CDR3 is CASSPRGTGGTNEKLFF. The CDR3 bases are TGTGCCAGCTCACCACGCGGGACAGGGGGAACTAATGAAAAACTGTTTTTT. This chain joins TRBV18 and TRBJ1-4, with 11 bases matching TRBD1. With V trimmed by 1 base and J by 1 base, 2 bases remained unmatched. CDR1 KGHSH and CDR2 LQKENI come from the germline V gene. The CDR3 sequence is 17 residues long.

This clonotype came up a few times. This chain links TRBV6-2 or TRBV6-3 with TRBJ2-6; tentatively, D is TRBD2 (6 bases). CDR3 length equals 15 residues. Germline CDR1 MNHEY, CDR2 SVGEGT. V dropped 10 bases and J dropped 0 bases, with 13 bases sitting between them. The CDR3 region is CATIDGSSGANVLTF. CDR3 DNA sequence: TGTGCCACGATAGACGGGAGCTCTGGGGCCAACGTCCTGACTTTC.

This clonotype was found many times. The chain carries TRBV12-3 or TRBV12-4 and TRBJ2-1; the match to TRBD2 covers 13 bases. The CDR3 runs to 15 residues. The J segment lost 6 bases and the V segment lost 5 bases, leaving 4 bases of the junction unmatched. The CDR3 nucleotides are TGTGCCAGCAGTCCTACTAGCGGGAGGGGCAATGAGCAGTTCTTC. It specifies CASSPTSGRGNEQFF.

The chain is built from TRBV6-1 and TRBJ2-1; 7 bases fit TRBD2. V was clipped by 6 bases and J by 6 bases; unmatched bases: 14. The germline V gene encodes CDR1 MNHNS and CDR2 SASEGT. This CDR3 comprises 16 residues. The CDR3 loop is CASSPARGGSGNEQFF. The DNA of the CDR3 is TGTGCCAGCAGCCCGGCGCGGGGCGGGAGCGGCAATGAGCAGTTCTTC.

This clonotype was picked up many times. The chain combines TRBV11-2 with TRBJ2-7; TRBD2 is a possible D gene (6 bases). Germline V gene lookup returns CDR1 SGHAT and CDR2 FQNNGV. The germline V and J ends were trimmed by 2 bases and 0 bases, with 8 bases remaining between them. The CDR3 sequence is 14 residues long. As DNA, the CDR3 is TGTGCCAGCAGCTTATGGAGGGACTCCTACGAGCAGTACTTC. This gives the protein CASSLWRDSYEQYF.

The genes are TRBV5-1 and TRBJ2-6; the D is unclear. V was shortened by 0 bases and J by 4 bases, with 11 bases between the two germline ends. CDR1 is SGHRS, CDR2 YFSETQ, per germline. The CDR3 totals 16 residues. The CDR3 sequence is CASSLGRGAGANVLTF. In nucleotides, the CDR3 is TGCGCCAGCAGCTTGGGTCGCGGAGCGGGGGCCAACGTCCTGACTTTC.

This clonotype has a handful of counts. A much more abundant neighbour one base away suggests this may be a read error. The chain links TRBV18 to TRBJ2-3; D is unclear. This CDR3 comprises 14 residues. Per the germline V gene, CDR1 is KGHSH and CDR2 is LQKENI. The CDR3 DNA follows: TGTGTCAGCTCACCGGCACCTCTCACAGATACGCAGTATTTT. Translated, it gives CVSSPAPLTDTQYF.

There are a few counts of this clonotype. J is TRBJ2-7 and V is TRBV30; 10 nucleotides match TRBD2. After removal of 3 bases from V and 7 bases from J, the junction contained 15 bases not matched to a gene. The CDR3 has 16 amino acids. Germline CDR1 is GTSNPN and CDR2 is SVGIG (reference sequence). The CDR3 DNA sequence: TGTGCCTGGAGGGGGGGGGGAAGCGGGAGGGCCCAAGAGCAGTACTTC. This translates into CAWRGGGSGRAQEQYF.

This clonotype was counted many times. The chain uses TRBV7-9 and TRBJ2-2; tentatively, D is TRBD2 (5 bases). The CDR3 is made up of 14 amino acids. Germline V gene lookup returns CDR1 SEHNR and CDR2 FQNEAQ (reference sequence). V was shortened by 1 base and J by 6 bases, with 9 bases between the two germline ends. The CDR3 loop is CASSLVGIAGELFF. The CDR3 DNA follows: TGTGCCAGCAGCTTAGTCGGGATCGCCGGGGAGCTGTTTTTT.